Listed below are T cell receptor beta chains from one sample, sequenced in a study of cytomegalovirus exposure and HLA in healthy donors. Clones were read by immunoSEQ multiplex PCR, and TCRdb kept only the in-frame ones, dropping some. The repertoire holds about 73,000 clones, with 80% to 90% as singletons. Input material: PBMCs. The receptors originated from a young woman in good health and CMV-seropositive. Each CDR3 is given with its conserved first and last residue. A D gene is named only where the DNA matches it firmly. Clone sizes are given selectively: once, few, many, or a class where the clone is expanded.

clone size	D gene	V gene	J gene	CDR3 protein	CDR3 DNA
-	-	TRBV5-1	TRBJ1-2	CASSQGLFANYGYTF	TGCGCCAGCAGCCAGGGACTGTTCGCGAACTATGGCTACACCTTC
-	-	TRBV9	TRBJ2-7	CASSVGSGGSSYEQYF	TGTGCCAGCAGCGTAGGGTCAGGAGGAAGCTCCTACGAGCAGTACTTC
-	-	TRBV13	TRBJ1-2	CASSLQGSILNYGYTF	TGTGCCAGCAGCCTCCAGGGTTCAATATTAAACTATGGCTACACCTTC
-	-	TRBV7-2	TRBJ2-7	CASSLVGPTGLGEQYF	TGTGCCAGCAGCTTAGTTGGGCCCACAGGGCTTGGGGAGCAGTACTTC
-	-	TRBV21-1	TRBJ1-3	CAKDRGTNTIYF	TGTGCCAAGGACAGGGGGACAAACACCATATATTTT
once	TRBD2	TRBV7-2	TRBJ2-1	CASSWQSRAGGTYNEQFF	TGTGCCAGCAGCTGGCAGTCCAGAGCGGGGGGGACGTACAATGAGCAGTTCTTC
-	TRBD1	TRBV30	TRBJ2-5	CAWSLKGGNGRETQYF	TGTGCCTGGAGTCTTAAAGGGGGCAACGGGCGAGAGACCCAGTACTTC
once	TRBD1	TRBV13	TRBJ2-7	CASSSGGQGYSYEQYF	TGTGCCAGCAGCTCCGGGGGACAGGGGTACTCCTACGAGCAGTACTTC
-	-	TRBV2	TRBJ1-4	CASSEKGWSEKLFF	TGTGCCAGCAGTGAGAAGGGGTGGTCGGAAAAACTGTTTTTT
-	TRBD1	TRBV7-9	TRBJ1-2	CASSLADRGGHGYTF	TGTGCCAGCAGCTTAGCGGACAGGGGTGGGCATGGCTACACCTTC
-	-	TRBV19	TRBJ1-5	CASSIALSTGGNQPQHF	TGTGCCAGTAGTATCGCTCTATCGACAGGAGGCAATCAGCCCCAGCATTTT
-	-	TRBV27	TRBJ2-5	CASSPGRGAWETQYF	TGTGCCAGCAGTCCAGGCAGGGGGGCCTGGGAGACCCAGTACTTC
-	-	TRBV7-2	TRBJ2-7	CASTPLKYEQYF	TGTGCCAGCACCCCGCTAAAATACGAGCAGTACTTC
-	-	TRBV5-1	TRBJ2-1	CASSLSSYNEQFF	TGCGCCAGCAGCCTGAGCTCCTACAATGAGCAGTTCTTC
once	TRBD1	TRBV19	TRBJ2-7	CARGTGTVYEQYF	TGTGCCAGAGGGACAGGTACTGTTTACGAGCAGTACTTC
-	TRBD2	TRBV6-6	TRBJ2-5	CASSQSRTSGETQYF	TGTGCCAGCAGCCAGAGTCGGACTAGCGGAGAGACCCAGTACTTC
once	-	TRBV9	TRBJ1-1	CASSGSGGTEAFF	TGTGCCAGCAGCGGGTCCGGGGGAACTGAAGCTTTCTTT
once	TRBD1	TRBV4-3	TRBJ2-5	CASSQGGTGRETQYF	TGCGCCAGCAGCCAAGGTGGGACAGGGAGGGAGACCCAGTACTTC